This T cell receptor (beta chain) was found in a study of cytomegalovirus exposure and HLA in healthy donors. V was trimmed by 3 bases and J by 3 bases, leaving 6 bases between them. Germline V CDR1 and CDR2: MDHEN, SYDVKM. CDR3 length: 13 residues. The study ran its PCR with 60 Vbeta and 13 Jbeta primers. Measured with immunoSEQ multiplex PCR; TCRdb has only the in-frame clones, and not every one. Of about 140,000 clones detected, approximately 87% appear once; the ten largest clones hold about 5%. Study results and caveats: An assumption of roughly uniform sequencing depth across donors underlay the presence/absence analyses. What was likely a sequencing artifact was a cluster of highly shared sequence variants.

About this clone itself: Its antigen is currently unknown.

This TCR came from a woman aged 25 to 39 in good health and CMV-seronegative. What was sequenced was PBMCs. V is TRBV28 and J is TRBJ1-5; no clear D gene. The CDR3 sequence: CASSLADNQPQHF. CDR3 coding DNA: TGTGCCAGCAGTTTGGCAGACAATCAGCCCCAGCATTTT.